These 23 T cell receptor beta chains came from one sample sequenced in a study of response to subunit inactivated influenza vaccine. TCRdb re-derived calls from the RT-PCR reads in MiXCR, one entry per CDR3 protein. Here the sample spans 400,000 to 550,000 distinct CDR3 sequences, about 25% being singletons. Specimen: CD4+ T cells sorted from PBMCs, collected around 5 days after vaccination. All receptors come from a man in his forties or fifties who received an inactivated influenza vaccine.

CDR3 in DNA: TGCAGTGCTAGAGATCTTCTGGCTAGCGGGGTGGCCTCGGGGACCCAGTACTTC. This gives the protein CSARDLLASGVASGTQYF. The chain combines TRBV20-1 with TRBJ2-5; 9 bases are shared with TRBD2. The germline V gene encodes CDR1 DFQATT and CDR2 SNEGSKA (reference sequence). The CDR3 totals 18 residues. Trimming took 0 bases from V and 7 from J; bases not matched to a gene: 18.

This chain links TRBV4-2 with TRBJ2-1, with a possible D match to TRBD2 (6 bases). Trimming took off 2 bases at V and 7 bases at J, with 15 bases between the two ends. CDR1 and CDR2 (germline): LGHNA, YNFKEQ. This CDR3 is built from 15 residues. The CDR3 region is CASSQSLRGGNEQFF. DNA for the CDR3: TGTGCCAGCAGCCAATCTTTGCGGGGAGGAAATGAGCAGTTCTTC.

This clonotype was recorded a few times. The CDR3 loop is CATSGTLPGTDTQYF. CDR3 in DNA: TGTGCCACCAGTGGAACTTTACCAGGCACAGATACGCAGTATTTT. The chain joins TRBV24-1 to TRBJ2-3; D unclear. Trimming cost V 5 bases and J 1 base, with 12 bases left between them. The germline CDR1 and CDR2 sequences are KGHDR and SFDVKD. The CDR3 extends over 15 amino acids.

The chain uses TRBV18 and TRBJ2-3; possible D gene TRBD2, 5 bases. V lost 3 bases and J 2 bases, leaving 9 bases between the germline ends. This CDR3 is 14 amino acids long. Germline-derived CDR1 and CDR2 are KGHSH and LQKENI. CDR3 sequence reads: CASSPGKNTDTQYF. The CDR3 coding sequence is TGTGCCAGCTCACCCGGGAAAAACACAGATACGCAGTATTTT. The full variable domain, in which reference TRBV18 and TRBJ2-3 provide the parts outside the CDR3, is NAGVMQNPRHLVRRRGQEARLRCSPMKGHSHVYWYRQLPEEGLKFMVYLQKENIIDESGMPKERFSAEFPKEGPSILRIQQVVRGDSAAYFCASSPGKNTDTQYFGPGTRLTVL.

This clonotype was seen a handful of times. The rearrangement joins TRBV7-2 to TRBJ2-1; D possibly uses TRBD1 or TRBD2 (6 bases each). V gave up 7 bases and J gave up 9 bases, with 16 bases separating them. Germline values: CDR1 SGHTA, CDR2 FQGNSA. CDR3 length: 13 residues. This CDR3 is CASTPTGAGEQFF. In DNA, the CDR3 is TGTGCCAGCACCCCGACGGGGGCGGGTGAGCAGTTCTTC.

The chain combines TRBV18 with TRBJ1-1; D is unresolved. CDR1 is KGHSH, CDR2 LQKENI, per germline. This CDR3 is built from 13 residues. V gave up 4 bases and J gave up 1 base, with 7 bases separating them. Here the CDR3 reads CASSREGNTEAFF. CDR3 in DNA: TGTGCCAGCTCACGAGAGGGGAACACTGAAGCTTTCTTT.

This chain connects TRBV9 to TRBJ2-5; a possible D gene is TRBD1 (5 bases). The germline V and J ends were trimmed by 4 bases and 2 bases, with 12 bases remaining between them. Germline values: CDR1 SGDLS, CDR2 YYNGEE. There are 14 residues in the CDR3. This CDR3 reads CASSPTVKQETQYF. Written as DNA, the CDR3 is TGTGCCAGCAGCCCGACAGTCAAACAAGAGACCCAGTACTTC.

This clonotype has only a few counts. The chain uses TRBV6-6 and TRBJ2-3, with 7 nucleotides matching TRBD2. V lost 10 bases, J lost 3 bases, and 4 bases stayed unmatched. Germline values: CDR1 MNHNY, CDR2 SVGAGI (reference sequence). The CDR3 totals 12 residues. CDR3 DNA: TGTGCCATAGGCGGGGGAACAGATACGCAGTATTTT. It yields the protein CAIGGGTDTQYF.

This clonotype was picked up many times. V usage is TRBV12-3 or TRBV12-4 and J usage is TRBJ1-2, with 8 bases fitting TRBD1. The CDR3 consists of 13 residues. V lost 3 bases, J lost 4 bases, and 1 base stayed unmatched. As DNA, the CDR3 is TGTGCCAGCAGTTTTGACAGGGGCTATGGCTACACCTTC. Encoded protein: CASSFDRGYGYTF.

This sequence joins TRBV6-1 and TRBJ2-1; 13 positions match TRBD2. Trimming at V came to 7 bases and at J to 1 base, leaving 13 bases not matched to a gene. The CDR3 consists of 19 residues. CDR1 and CDR2 (germline): MNHNS, SASEGT. Here the CDR3 DNA reads TGTGCCAGCAAAGGGAACCCGGGACTAGCGGGAACGTCCTACAATGAGCAGTTCTTC. Protein: CASKGNPGLAGTSYNEQFF.

The chain couples TRBV5-1 to TRBJ2-7, with D unclear. Trimming took off 0 bases at V and 0 bases at J, with 7 bases between the two ends. There are 14 residues in the CDR3. Looked up from germline, CDR1 is SGHRS and CDR2 is YFSETQ. The CDR3 loop is CASSLVPGSYEQYF. The CDR3 DNA follows: TGCGCCAGCAGCTTGGTTCCGGGCTCCTACGAGCAGTACTTC.

This clonotype was counted a few times. The chain joins TRBV10-3 to TRBJ2-7; D possibly corresponds to TRBD1 (5 bases). Germline CDR1 ENHRY, CDR2 SYGVKD. The V and J ends lost 4 bases and 2 bases respectively, with 12 bases between them. The CDR3 contains 14 residues. The CDR3 region has the DNA TGTGCCATCAGTGTTGCAGGGCCCCCCTACGAGCAGTACTTC. This gives the protein CAISVAGPPYEQYF.

This clonotype was observed at least ten times. The V and J genes are TRBV20-1 and TRBJ2-4, with a weak D call TRBD1 (7 bases). The CDR3 is 15 residues long. The germline V gene encodes CDR1 DFQATT and CDR2 SNEGSKA (reference sequence). Trimming shortened V by 4 bases and J by 15 bases, and 28 bases separated the two germline ends. CDR3 DNA sequence: TGCAGTGCTAAACCCAAGAGAAAGGAGGGACAGAGAATGTACTTC. Its translation is CSAKPKRKEGQRMYF.

A remark on this clonotype: At one end the junction does not follow the germline gene, possibly because of a read error. The V gene is TRBV6-2 or TRBV6-3, the J gene TRBJ2-1, with 8 nucleotides matching TRBD2. Germline V gene data show CDR1 as MNHEY and CDR2 as SVGEGT. There are 12 residues in the CDR3. This chain's CDR3 is CASSYSGTRLVF. CDR3 nucleotides: TGTGCCAGCAGTTACTCCGGGACTAGACTGGTCTTC.

Only a few counts were recorded for this clonotype. This sequence joins TRBV4-1 and TRBJ2-3, with D possibly being TRBD2 (6 bases). V was shortened by 1 base and J by 10 bases, with 18 bases between the two germline ends. The CDR3 spans 15 residues. Germline V gene lookup returns CDR1 MGHRA and CDR2 YSYEKL. CDR3 nucleotides: TGCGCCAGCAGCCAAGTGGTAGCTGCGGGGAGTGCGCAGTATTTT. It yields the protein CASSQVVAAGSAQYF.

This clonotype was picked up a small number of times. The chain employs TRBV24-1 and TRBJ2-1, with 16 bases that match TRBD2. Unmatched junction bases numbered 8, after V lost 4 bases and J lost 9 bases. The CDR3 contains 17 residues. Germline CDR1 KGHDR, CDR2 SFDVKD. The chain's CDR3 is CATSDLGTSGRAVEQFF. DNA of the CDR3: TGTGCCACCAGTGACCTAGGGACTAGCGGGAGGGCCGTTGAGCAGTTCTTC.

The J gene is TRBJ2-5, the V gene TRBV5-5; 11 bases are a match to TRBD1. Germline CDR1 SGHKS, CDR2 YYEKEE (reference sequence). The CDR3 is 14 amino acids. J lost 3 bases, V lost 6 bases, and 4 bases had no gene match. The DNA of the CDR3 is TGTGCCAGCAAACCGGGACAGGGGGAAGAGACCCAGTACTTC. Protein: CASKPGQGEETQYF.

This clonotype turned up a few times. The gene calls are TRBV6-1 and TRBJ1-1, with TRBD1 matching over 7 bases. V trimming: 8 bases; J trimming: 1 base; junction bases outside the gene matches: 10. This CDR3 contains 15 residues. Germline V CDR1 and CDR2: MNHNS, SASEGT. The CDR3 nucleotides read TGTGCCAGCCGAGCGACAGGGACATGGAACACTGAAGCTTTCTTT. Residues: CASRATGTWNTEAFF.

This clonotype was counted only a few times. The rearrangement uses TRBV6-2 or TRBV6-3 and TRBJ1-2; 7 bases align to TRBD1. Germline values: CDR1 MNHEY, CDR2 SVGEGT. This CDR3 has 15 amino acids. V was pared by 2 bases and J by 7 bases, with 10 bases of the junction left unmatched. This CDR3 reads CASSYPGTAQGGYTF. In DNA form, the CDR3 reads TGTGCCAGCAGTTACCCCGGGACAGCACAGGGTGGCTACACCTTC.

This clonotype has a handful of counts. V usage is TRBV12-3 or TRBV12-4 and J usage is TRBJ2-3; perhaps TRBD1 as D (5 bases). V was pared by 3 bases and J by 0 bases, with 10 bases between. This CDR3 is 15 amino acids long. CDR3 DNA: TGTGCCAGCAGTTTCAGGGAATCTAGCACAGATACGCAGTATTTT. Encoded protein: CASSFRESSTDTQYF.

The chain carries TRBV5-1 and TRBJ1-6; 9 nucleotides agree with TRBD1. Looked up from germline, CDR1 is SGHRS and CDR2 is YFSETQ. Trimming removed 0 bases from V and 9 bases from J; junction bases left unmatched: 4. This CDR3 has 15 amino acids. This CDR3 is CASSLAGTGISPLHF. The CDR3 coding sequence is TGCGCCAGCAGCTTGGCCGGGACAGGGATTTCACCCCTCCACTTT.

This clonotype was observed a handful of times. The chain couples TRBV7-2 to TRBJ1-5; unclear D gene. Germline lookup yields CDR1 SGHTA and CDR2 FQGNSA. The CDR3 runs to 15 residues. Trimming removed 1 base from V and 5 bases from J, with 12 bases in between. CDR3 DNA sequence: TGTGCCAGCAGCTTAGAGTCTGGGGTTTATCAGCCCCAGCATTTT. This gives the protein CASSLESGVYQPQHF.

The chain uses TRBV20-1 and TRBJ2-2, with a tentative D call TRBD2 (7 bases). Trimming stripped 6 bases from V and 6 bases from J, with 14 bases between. The germline V gene has CDR1 DFQATT and CDR2 SNEGSKA (reference sequence). The CDR3 extends over 13 amino acids. The CDR3, as DNA: TGCAGTGCCCCCAAGGGGGGGTCCGGGGAGCTGTTTTTT. The encoded protein is CSAPKGGSGELFF.